Listed here is a single T cell receptor (beta chain). Produced via immunoSEQ multiplex PCR; TCRdb's table is partial and in-frame only. The sample has over 40,000 clones, approximately 88% seen once; the top ten hold 20% to 30%. The CDR3 is made up of 14 amino acids. V was clipped by 0 bases and J by 4 bases, with 6 bases between them. CDR1 is MNHEY, CDR2 SVGAGI, per germline. The data originate from a study of OX40 agonist ivuxolimab in advanced cancers. This chain connects TRBV6-5 to TRBJ2-2; D unclear. The source is an adult with an advanced solid tumor such as melanoma, head and neck, liver or kidney cancer. Specimen: CD4+ or CD8+ T cells sorted from blood, collected in a trial of the OX40 agonist ivuxolimab. As DNA, the CDR3 is TGTGCCAGCAGTTACTCGATTCTCACCGGGGAGCTGTTTTTT. Translating it yields CASSYSILTGELFF.